The rows below give T cell receptor beta chains drawn from one sample of a study of T-cell reconstitution after alpha-beta-depleted transplantation in children. TCRdb reanalysed the PCR reads using MiXCR and keeps one entry per CDR3 protein. This table has 200,000 to 250,000 distinct CDR3 sequences, 9.7% appearing once. The input for sequencing was PBMCs from the stem cell graft donor, taken from the stem cell graft. Source of these receptors: a human donor who donated a stem cell graft to a child with SCID. The CDR3 runs from the conserved cysteine through the conserved F or W. Each record gives: J gene, clone size, D gene, V gene, CDR3 DNA, CDR3 protein. The D gene is left open where the match is weak. Only part of the rows carry a size: once, few, many, or a class if the clone is expanded.

>TRBJ2-1|many|-|TRBV4-1
TGCGCCAGCAGCCAAGTTTCGGGGAATGAGCAGTTCTTC
CASSQVSGNEQFF
>TRBJ2-1|many|-|TRBV28
TGTGCCAGCAGTGTTCCAAGTAATGAGCAGTTCTTC
CASSVPSNEQFF
>TRBJ1-2|-|-|TRBV4-2
TGTGCCAGCAGCCAAATTTTAAACCTAGGCGGCTACACCTTC
CASSQILNLGGYTF
>TRBJ2-7|many|-|TRBV5-5
TGTGCCAGCAGCTTGGAGTCCCGAGAGCAGTACTTC
CASSLESREQYF
>TRBJ1-2|many|TRBD1|TRBV5-4
TGTGCCAGCAGCTTGGAAGCGACAGGGGGCGGGTATGGCTACACCTTC
CASSLEATGGGYGYTF
>TRBJ2-7|many|-|TRBV20-1
TGCAGTGCTTCTACAGGAGCCTTCTCCTACGAGCAGTACTTC
CSASTGAFSYEQYF
>TRBJ2-2|many|-|TRBV14
TGTGCCAGCAGCCGGCTACAGGACTACACCGGGGAGCTGTTTTTT
CASSRLQDYTGELFF
>TRBJ1-1|few|-|TRBV6-1
TGTGCCAGCAGCGGGACAAGGGCCTTCAGGAACACTGAAGCTTTCTTT
CASSGTRAFRNTEAFF
>TRBJ2-1|-|-|TRBV5-1
TGCGCCAGCAGCTTGGTGGGGGGGGCGTCTTATCATGAGCAGTTCTTC
CASSLVGGASYHEQFF
>TRBJ2-7|many|-|TRBV13
TGTGCCAGCAGCTTAGGTCAGGGGCGGCACGAGCAGTACTTC
CASSLGQGRHEQYF
>TRBJ2-7|many|TRBD2|TRBV12-3/TRBV12-4
TGTGCCAGCTCTACCCCACCGGGGGGGGTTTACGAGCAGTACTTC
CASSTPPGGVYEQYF
>TRBJ2-5|many|TRBD1|TRBV9
TGTGCCAGCAGCGTAGCGGGGACAGACCAAGAGACCCAGTACTTC
CASSVAGTDQETQYF
>TRBJ2-3|many|-|TRBV5-1
TGCGCCAGCAGCTCTCTGCTGGAGGCGCAGTATTTT
CASSSLLEAQYF
>TRBJ1-4|many|-|TRBV5-6
TGTGCCAGCAGCTTGGTCCACGTGGATCCGGTAGGAGAAAAACTGTTTTTT
CASSLVHVDPVGEKLFF
>TRBJ2-2|-|TRBD2|TRBV20-1
TGCAGTGCTAGCGACACTAGCGGGGGAAACACCGGGGAGCTGTTTTTT
CSASDTSGGNTGELFF
>TRBJ2-3|many|-|TRBV5-1
TGCGCCAGCAGCCAAATGGACAGCCTTCGTGATACGCAGTATTTT
CASSQMDSLRDTQYF
>TRBJ1-1|many|-|TRBV5-6
TGTGCCAGCAGCCTGGAAGCCAGGAGTCACGGTGTTTTCTTT
CASSLEARSHGVFF
>TRBJ1-2|many|TRBD1|TRBV4-2
TGTGCCAGCAGCCAAGATAGGGGGACAGTCTATGGCTACACCTTC
CASSQDRGTVYGYTF
>TRBJ1-1|few|-|TRBV5-1
TGCGCCAGCAGCTTGTTGGGCAGGGGAACCAACACTGAAGCTTTCTTT
CASSLLGRGTNTEAFF
>TRBJ2-4|many|TRBD1|TRBV5-6
TGTGCCAGCAGCTGGGGGACAGGGGAAAACATTCAGTACTTC
CASSWGTGENIQYF
>TRBJ1-5|many|-|TRBV12-3/TRBV12-4
TGTGCCAGCAGCCGGACTGGGACGTATAGCAATCAGCCCCAGCATTTT
CASSRTGTYSNQPQHF
>TRBJ2-3|-|-|TRBV15
TGTGCCACCAGCAGAGATGGGGGGCTTGGCACAGATACGCAGTATTTT
CATSRDGGLGTDTQYF
>TRBJ1-5|many|-|TRBV12-3/TRBV12-4
TGTGCCAGCAGTTTAGGTCCAGGGAATGGCAATCAGCCCCAGCATTTT
CASSLGPGNGNQPQHF
>TRBJ2-3|once|-|TRBV6-1
TGTGCCAGCAGTGTTTACCGGGACAGCACAGATACGCAGTATTTT
CASSVYRDSTDTQYF
>TRBJ2-3|many|TRBD2|TRBV7-6
TGTGCCAGCAGCTCAAACCCTAGCGGGGGGGCAGTGGATACGCAGTATTTT
CASSSNPSGGAVDTQYF
>TRBJ2-1|many|TRBD2|TRBV3-1
TGTGCCAGCAGCCAAGGAGGACTAGCGGGACTCGACTCCTACAATGAGCAGTTCTTC
CASSQGGLAGLDSYNEQFF
>TRBJ2-6|many|-|TRBV11-3
TGTGCCAGCAGCTTAGTAGGACAGCGGAGCTCTGGGGCCAACGTCCTGACTTTC
CASSLVGQRSSGANVLTF
>TRBJ2-1|many|-|TRBV12-3/TRBV12-4
TGTGCCAGCAGTTTTCTTAGGGGGGCGATCTACAATGAGCAGTTCTTC
CASSFLRGAIYNEQFF
>TRBJ2-1|many|TRBD2|TRBV9
TGTGCCAGCAGCGTAGGGCTAGCGGGGCCTAATGAGCAGTTCTTC
CASSVGLAGPNEQFF
>TRBJ2-5|many|-|TRBV20-1
TGCAGTGTTACCAGACAAGAGACCCAGTACTTC
CSVTRQETQYF
>TRBJ2-2|many|-|TRBV11-2
TGTGCCAGCAGCCCCACGAACACCGGGGAGCTGTTTTTT
CASSPTNTGELFF
>TRBJ2-7|many|-|TRBV12-3/TRBV12-4
TGTGCCAGCAGTTTGGCTCTCACTGATTACGAGCAGTACTTC
CASSLALTDYEQYF
>TRBJ2-1|many|TRBD1|TRBV7-2
TGTGCCAGCAGCGCCTTCTCGGGGTTTGCAGGGGGCAATGAGCAGTTCTTC
CASSAFSGFAGGNEQFF
>TRBJ2-1|few|-|TRBV30
TGTGCCTGGAAGGAGCAGAATGAGCAGTTCTTC
CAWKEQNEQFF
>TRBJ1-3|-|-|TRBV7-2
TGTGCCAGCAGCTTAGTTGTGGCCAGCTCTGGAAACACCATATATTTT
CASSLVVASSGNTIYF
>TRBJ2-4|many|-|TRBV4-2
TGTGCCAGCAGCTCAGTCAGCGAGGGGGACCTTTTGAGCAAAAACATTCAGTACTTC
CASSSVSEGDLLSKNIQYF
>TRBJ2-5|many|-|TRBV6-5
TGTGCCAGCAGTTACTCGCAAGGGTCCCAAGAGACCCAGTACTTC
CASSYSQGSQETQYF
>TRBJ2-1|many|TRBD2|TRBV6-5
TGTGCCAGCACCCCTGGGGGGGTTAGCTCCTACAATGAGCAGTTCTTC
CASTPGGVSSYNEQFF
>TRBJ2-7|many|-|TRBV20-1
TGCAGTGCTAGAGCACCTTCAAGGGCTCTCTCCGAGCAGTACTTC
CSARAPSRALSEQYF
>TRBJ2-7|many|TRBD2|TRBV5-1
TGCGCCAGCAGAGCGGTTTTCGGGACTAATCGCTACGAGCAGTACTTC
CASRAVFGTNRYEQYF